This T cell receptor beta chain was captured in a study of shared clonotypes between healthy human individuals (dated by TCRdb to the early 2020s). For context, the study as a whole: A few men and a couple of women, aged 18 to 49 years, made up the cohort. For each donor, three plates each were used for CD4 naive and CD4 memory, two plates were used for CD8 naive, and one plate was used for CD8 memory. Different laboratories and diverse techniques were used to prepare libraries and sequence TCR repertoires, to increase sequencing depth and limit assay-specific biases. The study deeply sequenced blood TCR repertoires of several healthy adults to estimate repertoire size and the extent of clonotype sharing between individuals. Leukapheresis yielded between about 0.9 and 9.5 billion PBMCs per donor.

Cut back by 5 bases and 5 bases, the V and J ends lie 5 bases apart. The germline V gene provides CDR1 SGHDT and CDR2 YYEEEE. The CDR3 runs 11 residues from the cysteine to the phenylalanine. Only the CDR3 DNA is retained, 33 bases long and in frame from the first base. What the work shows at the level of the full study, not this receptor alone: Naive subsets generally had larger estimated clonotype richness than memory subsets did. Only blood was sampled, and tissue TCR repertoires likely differ from those in blood. Based on pairwise subsampling, the degree of clonotype sharing among donors was expected to be affected by sequencing depth. When a handful of donors were compared, the shared fraction of clonotypes was around 5.1% for naive CD4, 3.5% for naive CD8, 2.3% for memory CD4, and around 0.37% for memory CD8. Even with the large sequencing depth, rarefaction of the sorted-subset datasets indicated that sequencing was incomplete. Higher generation probabilities were observed for clonotypes shared by all four sorted-subset donors than for non-shared clonotypes. Because the study included a small number of donors, the genetic and exposure-history diversity represented was limited.

CD8 naive samples were CD45RO-negative cells positively selected for CCR7, giving a CD45RA+CCR7+ population that excluded TemRA cells. The donors were healthy, HIV-negative adults with no recently reported acute infections or vaccinations. Every donor was a Caucasian adult residing in Nashville, Tennessee, USA. Blood was obtained by leukapheresis, after which PBMCs were separated by Ficoll-Histopaque density gradient centrifugation and cryopreserved in liquid nitrogen vapor phase. Purity and quantity of every magnetically sorted T cell population were checked by analytical flow cytometry. Genomic DNA was isolated from each sorted fraction and quantified by UV absorbance on a Nanodrop 2000c. Points on this clone: The specificity of this receptor is unknown. Base-call qualities are not available, and no considerably larger clone is one nucleotide away.

Using the deep immunoSEQ assay, multiplex PCR amplified TCR CDR3 regions from genomic DNA. For each cell subset, the extracted genomic DNA was distributed evenly across all wells of several immunoSEQ 96-well plates, and each plate served as one replicate. For sorted subsets, roughly 190 ng of genomic DNA, equivalent to 30,000 or so T cell genomes, went into each replicate PCR. Purified libraries were quantified with a Qubit 3.0 fluorometer, sized on a Bioanalyzer 2100, and re-quantified with the KAPA Library Quantification kit. Every immunoSEQ 96-well plate was sequenced on a separate single-read 150-cycle Illumina NextSeq 550 flow cell. The published analysis was carried out like this. The immunoSEQ output contained only junctional sequences without quality scores, so filtering could not match that applied to full-length reads. Sequences were annotated with PyIR, a Python wrapper for IgBLAST v1.9, and V/J genes and CDR3 were assigned using IMGT germline references. Reads were removed for weak V/J assignments (E-value above 1e-6), missing CDR3, stop codons, out-of-frame junctions, or ambiguous translated residues. V3J clonotypes were defined as sequences sharing an identical inferred V gene, J gene, and CDR3 amino acid sequence. Percentage overlap between repertoires was calculated by dividing the number of shared unique clonotypes by the size of the smaller repertoire. Three approaches were used to assess repertoire richness: RTK rarefaction, the Chao1 estimator, and Recon v2.1 estimates of unobserved clonotypes. Generation probabilities for all TCRbeta clonotypes obtained by the gDNA method from a handful of donors were computed using OLGA. In TCRdb, the immuneACCESS table is reduced to in-frame sequences with V and J assigned. These tables do not hold every clone; where another copy was compared, an unresolved V gene accounts for under half, and the others remain unexplained. The D gene and trimming were derived from the DNA, and the V and J assignments and clone size from that table. This sample gives roughly 890,000 clones in total; around 92% of them show up just once. The ten largest clonotypes hold less than 25% of the sample.

The material sequenced was naive CD8+ T cells sorted from blood. Per the publication, the cell subset or site label means: CD45RA+CCR7+. This receptor chain uses TRBV5-6 and TRBJ2-1, with the D gene not confidently named. The receptor comes from a man aged 25-45 years in good health. The CDR3 has the sequence CASRQDNEQFF. The sequence in DNA is TGTGCCAGCAGGCAAGACAATGAGCAGTTCTTC.